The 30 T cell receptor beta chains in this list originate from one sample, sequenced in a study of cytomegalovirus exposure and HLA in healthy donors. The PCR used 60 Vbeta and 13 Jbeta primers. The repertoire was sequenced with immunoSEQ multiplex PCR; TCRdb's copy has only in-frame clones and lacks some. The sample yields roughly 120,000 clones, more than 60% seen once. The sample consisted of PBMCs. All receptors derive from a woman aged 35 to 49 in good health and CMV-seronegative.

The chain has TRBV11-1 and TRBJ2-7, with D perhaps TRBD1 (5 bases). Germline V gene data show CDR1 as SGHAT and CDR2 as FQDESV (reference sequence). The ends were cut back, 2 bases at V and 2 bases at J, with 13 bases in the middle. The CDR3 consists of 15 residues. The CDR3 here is CASSLFGAKTYEQYF. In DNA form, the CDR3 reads TGTGCCAGCAGCTTATTTGGGGCCAAGACCTACGAGCAGTACTTC.

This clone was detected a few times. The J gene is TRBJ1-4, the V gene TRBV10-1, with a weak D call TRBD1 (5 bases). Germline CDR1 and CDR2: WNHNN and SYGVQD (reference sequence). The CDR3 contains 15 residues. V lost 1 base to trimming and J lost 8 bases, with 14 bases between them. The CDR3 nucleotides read TGCGCCAGCAGTGAGTTCAGGGTACGGCTAGAAAAACTGTTTTTT. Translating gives CASSEFRVRLEKLFF.

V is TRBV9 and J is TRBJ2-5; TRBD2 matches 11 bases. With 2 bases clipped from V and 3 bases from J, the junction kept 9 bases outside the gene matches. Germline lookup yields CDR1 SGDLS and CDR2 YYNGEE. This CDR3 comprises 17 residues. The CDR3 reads CASSVGVLAGVEETQYF. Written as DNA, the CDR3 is TGTGCCAGCAGCGTTGGTGTACTAGCGGGAGTTGAAGAGACCCAGTACTTC. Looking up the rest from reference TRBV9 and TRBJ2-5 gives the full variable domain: DSGVTQTPKHLITATGQRVTLRCSPRSGDLSVYWYQQSLDQGLQFLIQYYNGEERAKGNILERFSAQQFPDLHSELNLSSLELGDSALYFCASSVGVLAGVEETQYFGPGTRLLVL.

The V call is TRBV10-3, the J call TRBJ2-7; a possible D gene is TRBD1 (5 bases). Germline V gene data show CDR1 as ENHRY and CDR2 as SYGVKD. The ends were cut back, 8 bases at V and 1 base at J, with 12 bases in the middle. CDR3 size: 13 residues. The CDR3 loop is CAIGPRGSYEQYF. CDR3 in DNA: TGTGCCATCGGTCCTAGGGGTTCCTACGAGCAGTACTTC.

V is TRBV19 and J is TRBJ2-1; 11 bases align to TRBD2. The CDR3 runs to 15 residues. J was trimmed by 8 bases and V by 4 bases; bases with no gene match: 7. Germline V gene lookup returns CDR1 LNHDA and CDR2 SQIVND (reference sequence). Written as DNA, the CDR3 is TGTGCCAGTAGTAAGGCTTTAGCGGGGGGGCATGAGCAGTTCTTC. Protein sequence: CASSKALAGGHEQFF.

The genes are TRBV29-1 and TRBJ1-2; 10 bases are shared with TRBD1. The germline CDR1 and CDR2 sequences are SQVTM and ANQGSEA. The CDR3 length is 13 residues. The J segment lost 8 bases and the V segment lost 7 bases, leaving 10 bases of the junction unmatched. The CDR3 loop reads CSDKTGGEGGYTF. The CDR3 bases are TGCAGCGATAAGACAGGGGGCGAGGGCGGCTACACCTTC.

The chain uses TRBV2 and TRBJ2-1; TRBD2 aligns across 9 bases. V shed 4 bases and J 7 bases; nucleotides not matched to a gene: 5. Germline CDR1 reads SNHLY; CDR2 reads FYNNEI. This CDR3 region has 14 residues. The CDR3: CASSGVSGSNEQFF. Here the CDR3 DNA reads TGTGCCAGCAGTGGCGTTAGCGGGAGTAATGAGCAGTTCTTC.

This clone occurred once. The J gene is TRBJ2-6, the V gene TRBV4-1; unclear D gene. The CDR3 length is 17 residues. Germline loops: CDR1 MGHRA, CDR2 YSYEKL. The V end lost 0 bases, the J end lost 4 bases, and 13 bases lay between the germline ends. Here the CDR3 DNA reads TGCGCCAGCAGCCAAGATCAAGGCGGCGCCGGGGCCAACGTCCTGACTTTC. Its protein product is CASSQDQGGAGANVLTF.

The CDR3 spells CASSFGTGGLDEQYF. The CDR3 DNA is TGTGCCAGCAGTTTTGGGACAGGGGGCCTTGACGAGCAGTACTTC. The rearrangement links TRBV28 to TRBJ2-7; 12 bases fit TRBD1. This CDR3 comprises 15 residues. With 3 bases clipped from V and 5 bases from J, the junction kept 5 bases outside the gene matches. Germline CDR1 and CDR2: MDHEN and SYDVKM.

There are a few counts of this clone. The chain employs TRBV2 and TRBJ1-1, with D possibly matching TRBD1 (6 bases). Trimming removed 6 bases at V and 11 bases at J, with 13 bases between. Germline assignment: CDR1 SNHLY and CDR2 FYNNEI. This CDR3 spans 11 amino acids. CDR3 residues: CASREGERAFF. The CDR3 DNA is TGTGCCAGCAGAGAGGGGGAGCGGGCTTTCTTT.

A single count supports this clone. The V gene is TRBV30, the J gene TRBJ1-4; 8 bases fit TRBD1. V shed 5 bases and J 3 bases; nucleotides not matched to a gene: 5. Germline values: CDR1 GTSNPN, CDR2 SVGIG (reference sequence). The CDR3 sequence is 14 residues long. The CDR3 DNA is TGTGCCTGGGGAATACAGGGGGCTAATGAAAAACTGTTTTTT. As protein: CAWGIQGANEKLFF. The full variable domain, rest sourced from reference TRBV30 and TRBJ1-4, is SQTIHQWPATLVQPVGSPLSLECTVEGTSNPNLYWYRQAAGRGLQLLFYSVGIGQISSEVPQNLSASRPQDRQFILSSKKLLLSDSGFYLCAWGIQGANEKLFFGSGTQLSVL.

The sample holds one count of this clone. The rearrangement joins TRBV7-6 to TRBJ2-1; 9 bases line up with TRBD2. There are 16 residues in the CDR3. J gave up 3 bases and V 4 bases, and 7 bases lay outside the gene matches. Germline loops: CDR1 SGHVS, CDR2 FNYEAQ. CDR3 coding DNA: TGTGCCAGCAGCTCCTATAGCGGGGGTAGCTACAATGAGCAGTTCTTC. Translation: CASSSYSGGSYNEQFF.

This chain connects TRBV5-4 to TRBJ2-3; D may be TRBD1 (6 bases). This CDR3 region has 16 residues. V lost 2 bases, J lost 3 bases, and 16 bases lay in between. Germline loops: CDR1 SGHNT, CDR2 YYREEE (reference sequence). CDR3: CASSFVVGAATDTQYF. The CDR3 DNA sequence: TGTGCCAGCAGCTTCGTCGTGGGGGCAGCGACAGATACGCAGTATTTT.

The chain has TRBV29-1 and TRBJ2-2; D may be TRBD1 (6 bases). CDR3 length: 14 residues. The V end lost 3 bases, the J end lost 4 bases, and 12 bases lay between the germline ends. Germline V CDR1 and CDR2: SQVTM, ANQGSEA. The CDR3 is CSVDGGRGTGELFF. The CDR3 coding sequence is TGCAGCGTTGATGGGGGCCGGGGCACCGGGGAGCTGTTTTTT.

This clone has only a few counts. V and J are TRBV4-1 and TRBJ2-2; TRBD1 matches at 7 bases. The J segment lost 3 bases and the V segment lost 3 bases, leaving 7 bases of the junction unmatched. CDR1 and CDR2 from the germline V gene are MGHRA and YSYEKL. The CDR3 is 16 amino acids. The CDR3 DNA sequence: TGCGCCAGCAGCCAGAACCGGGACAGCTACACCGGGGAGCTGTTTTTT. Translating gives CASSQNRDSYTGELFF.

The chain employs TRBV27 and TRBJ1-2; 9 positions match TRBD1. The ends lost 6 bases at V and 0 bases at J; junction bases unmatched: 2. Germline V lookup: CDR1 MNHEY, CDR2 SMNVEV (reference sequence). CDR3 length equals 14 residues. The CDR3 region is CASRGQGSNYGYTF. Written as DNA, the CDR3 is TGTGCCAGCAGGGGACAGGGATCTAACTATGGCTACACCTTC.

The CDR3 DNA reads TGTGCCAGCAGCTCACAGGGGAATCAGCCCCAGCATTTT. This gives the protein CASSSQGNQPQHF. This sequence joins TRBV5-8 and TRBJ1-5; 7 nucleotides line up with TRBD1. Unmatched junction bases numbered 1, after V lost 3 bases and J lost 4 bases. The CDR3 runs 13 residues. Germline V gene sequence: CDR1 SGHTS, CDR2 YDEGEE.

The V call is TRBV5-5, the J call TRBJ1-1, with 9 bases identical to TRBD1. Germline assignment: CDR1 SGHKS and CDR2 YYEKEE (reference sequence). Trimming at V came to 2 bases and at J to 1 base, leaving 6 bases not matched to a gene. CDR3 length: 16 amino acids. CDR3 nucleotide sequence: TGTGCCAGCAGCTTACAGGGGGCATTGAGGAACACTGAAGCTTTCTTT. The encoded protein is CASSLQGALRNTEAFF.

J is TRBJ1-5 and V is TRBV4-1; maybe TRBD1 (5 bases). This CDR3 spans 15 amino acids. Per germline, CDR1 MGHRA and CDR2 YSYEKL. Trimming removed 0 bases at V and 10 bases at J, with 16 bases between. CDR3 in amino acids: CASSQDGRDDVPQHF. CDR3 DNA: TGCGCCAGCAGCCAAGATGGGCGGGACGACGTACCCCAGCATTTT.

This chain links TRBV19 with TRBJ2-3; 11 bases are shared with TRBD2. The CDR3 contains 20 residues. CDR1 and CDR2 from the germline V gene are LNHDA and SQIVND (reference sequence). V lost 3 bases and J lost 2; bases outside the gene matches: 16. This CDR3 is CASSMGGVRLAGSDTDTQYF. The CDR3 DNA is TGTGCCAGTAGTATGGGTGGGGTTCGACTAGCGGGGAGCGACACAGATACGCAGTATTTT. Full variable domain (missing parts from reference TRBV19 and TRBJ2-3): DGGITQSPKYLFRKEGQNVTLSCEQNLNHDAMYWYRQDPGQGLRLIYYSQIVNDFQKGDIAEGYSVSREKKESFPLTVTSAQKNPTAFYLCASSMGGVRLAGSDTDTQYFGPGTRLTVL.

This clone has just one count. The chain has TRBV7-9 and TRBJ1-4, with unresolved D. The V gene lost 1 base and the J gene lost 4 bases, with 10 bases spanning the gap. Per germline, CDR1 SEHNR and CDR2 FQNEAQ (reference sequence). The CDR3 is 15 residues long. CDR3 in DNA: TGTGCCAGCAGCTTAGGGCAGAGGGATAATGAAAAACTGTTTTTT. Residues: CASSLGQRDNEKLFF.

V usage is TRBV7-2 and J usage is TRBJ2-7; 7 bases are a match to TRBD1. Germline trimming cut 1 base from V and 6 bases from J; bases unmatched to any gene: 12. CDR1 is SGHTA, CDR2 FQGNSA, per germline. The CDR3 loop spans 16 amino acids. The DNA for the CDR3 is TGTGCCAGCAGCTTAGACGGGACAGCTACAACCTTCGAGCAGTACTTC. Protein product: CASSLDGTATTFEQYF.

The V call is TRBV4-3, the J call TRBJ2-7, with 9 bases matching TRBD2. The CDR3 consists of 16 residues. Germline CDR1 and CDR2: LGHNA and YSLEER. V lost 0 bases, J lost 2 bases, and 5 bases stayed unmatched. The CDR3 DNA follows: TGCGCCAGCAGCCAAGATGCGGCTAGCGGGGCCTACGAGCAGTACTTC. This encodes CASSQDAASGAYEQYF.

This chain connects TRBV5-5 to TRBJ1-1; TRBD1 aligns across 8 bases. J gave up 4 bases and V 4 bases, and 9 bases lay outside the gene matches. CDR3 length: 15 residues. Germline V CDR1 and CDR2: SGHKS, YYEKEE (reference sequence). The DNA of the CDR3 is TGTGCCAGCAGCCCCGATCAGGGGGCCGTCACTGAAGCTTTCTTT. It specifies CASSPDQGAVTEAFF. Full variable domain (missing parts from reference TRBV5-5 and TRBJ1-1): DAGVTQSPTHLIKTRGQQVTLRCSPISGHKSVSWYQQVLGQGPQFIFQYYEKEERGRGNFPDRFSARQFPNYSSELNVNALLLGDSALYLCASSPDQGAVTEAFFGQGTRLTVV.

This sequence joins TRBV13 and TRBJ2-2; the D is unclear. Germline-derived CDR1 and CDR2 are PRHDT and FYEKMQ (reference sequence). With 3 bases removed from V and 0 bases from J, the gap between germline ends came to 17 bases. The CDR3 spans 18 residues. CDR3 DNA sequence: TGTGCCAGCAGCTTTACTTCCGAGTTGGAGACGAACACCGGGGAGCTGTTTTTT. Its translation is CASSFTSELETNTGELFF.

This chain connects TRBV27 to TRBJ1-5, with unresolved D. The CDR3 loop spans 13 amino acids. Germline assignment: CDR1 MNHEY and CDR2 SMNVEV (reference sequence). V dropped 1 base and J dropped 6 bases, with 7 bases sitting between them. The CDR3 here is CASSLLIGQPQHF. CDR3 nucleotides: TGTGCCAGCAGTTTATTAATCGGTCAGCCCCAGCATTTT.

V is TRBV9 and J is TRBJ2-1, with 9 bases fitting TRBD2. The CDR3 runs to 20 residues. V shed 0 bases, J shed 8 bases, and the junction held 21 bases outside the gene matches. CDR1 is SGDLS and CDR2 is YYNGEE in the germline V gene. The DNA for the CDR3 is TGTGCCAGCAGCGTAGATCTTGAAGGTGTGGGACTAGCAGTCGGCGATGAGCAGTTCTTC. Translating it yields CASSVDLEGVGLAVGDEQFF.

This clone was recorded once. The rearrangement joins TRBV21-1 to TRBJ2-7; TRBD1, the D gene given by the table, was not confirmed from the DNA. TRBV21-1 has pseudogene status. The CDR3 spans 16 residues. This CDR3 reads CASSKVAPTSSYEQYF. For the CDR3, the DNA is TGTGCCAGCAGCAAAGTGGCACCCACCAGCTCCTACGAGCAGTACTTC.

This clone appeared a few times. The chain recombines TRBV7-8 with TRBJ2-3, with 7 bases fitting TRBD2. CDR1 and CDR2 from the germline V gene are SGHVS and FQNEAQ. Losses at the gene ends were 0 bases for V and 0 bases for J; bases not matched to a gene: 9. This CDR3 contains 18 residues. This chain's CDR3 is CASSLAPGGPTSTDTQYF. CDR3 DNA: TGTGCCAGCAGCTTAGCCCCGGGAGGCCCAACTAGCACAGATACGCAGTATTTT. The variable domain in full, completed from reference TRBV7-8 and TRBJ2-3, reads GAGVSQSPRYKVAKRGQDVALRCDPISGHVSLFWYQQALGQGPEFLTYFQNEAQLDKSGLPSDRFFAERPEGSVSTLKIQRTQQEDSAVYLCASSLAPGGPTSTDTQYFGPGTRLTVL.

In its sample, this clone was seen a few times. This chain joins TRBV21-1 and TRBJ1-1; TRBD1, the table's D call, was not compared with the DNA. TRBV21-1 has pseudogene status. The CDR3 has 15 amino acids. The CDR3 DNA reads TGTGCCAGCAGCAAACGGGGGACAGGGAACACTGAAGCTTTCTTT. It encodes CASSKRGTGNTEAFF.